The sequence of this T cell receptor beta chain was determined in a study of T cells after yellow fever vaccination. Study background: Fractions low in cell number were prepared with SMART-Seq v4 Ultra Low Input.

TCRdb called the 5' RACE reads again in MiXCR, with one record for every CDR3 protein. The repertoire holds 240,000 or so distinct CDR3 sequences, with 6.9% as singletons. This clonotype has only a few counts. This receptor was identified in a man aged 30 to 39 who received the YFV17D yellow fever vaccine. The sample here was CD4+ T cells sorted from PBMCs, taken 15 days after the yellow fever booster vaccination.

The CDR3 nucleotides read TGTGCCAGCAGCTCCGGGGGGAGTACCTCTGGAAACACCATATATTTT. Translating it yields CASSSGGSTSGNTIYF. The chain has TRBV7-2 and TRBJ1-3, with a tentative D call TRBD1 (5 bases). V lost 4 bases and J 0 bases, leaving 13 bases between the germline ends. Germline V gene data show CDR1 as SGHTA and CDR2 as FQGNSA. This CDR3 region has 16 residues.